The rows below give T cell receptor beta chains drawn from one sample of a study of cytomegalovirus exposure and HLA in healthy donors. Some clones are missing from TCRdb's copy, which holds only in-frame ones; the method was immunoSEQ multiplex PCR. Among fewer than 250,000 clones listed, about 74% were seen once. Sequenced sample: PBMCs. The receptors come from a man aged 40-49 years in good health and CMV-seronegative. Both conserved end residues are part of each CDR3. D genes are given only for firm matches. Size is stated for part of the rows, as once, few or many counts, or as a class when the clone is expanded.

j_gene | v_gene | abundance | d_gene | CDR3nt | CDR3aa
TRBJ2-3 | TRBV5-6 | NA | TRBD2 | TGTGCCAGCAGCTGGACTAGCGGGGTGACAGATACGCAGTATTTT | CASSWTSGVTDTQYF
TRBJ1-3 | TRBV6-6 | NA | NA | TGTGCCAGCAGCGGGTGGGTTCCGAACTCTGGAAACACCATATATTTT | CASSGWVPNSGNTIYF
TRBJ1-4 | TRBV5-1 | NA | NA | TGCGCCAGCAGCTCATCCAGCGCAACTAATGAAAAACTGTTTTTT | CASSSSSATNEKLFF
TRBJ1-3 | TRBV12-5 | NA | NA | TGTGCTAGTGGTTTTAGCCCCAGCGAGAGCTCTGGAAACACCATATATTTT | CASGFSPSESSGNTIYF
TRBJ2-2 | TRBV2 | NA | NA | TGTGCCAGCAGTGTGGAGGACACCGGGGAGCTGTTTTTT | CASSVEDTGELFF
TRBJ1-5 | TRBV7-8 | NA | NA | TGTGCCAGCAGCTTAGGAGGAGGATCGTCCCAGCATTTT | CASSLGGGSSQHF
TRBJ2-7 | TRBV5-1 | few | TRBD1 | TGCGCCAGCAGGCCGTCCGGGACAGGTACCTACGAGCAGTACTTC | CASRPSGTGTYEQYF
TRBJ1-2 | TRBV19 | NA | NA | TGTGCCAGTAGTTGGACAGACAAAATAGGCTACACCTTC | CASSWTDKIGYTF
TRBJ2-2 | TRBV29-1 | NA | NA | TGCAGCGCGGGGCAGGGGACGAACACCGGGGAGCTGTTTTTT | CSAGQGTNTGELFF
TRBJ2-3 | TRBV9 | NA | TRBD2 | TGTGCCAGCAGCGCCTCCTCGAGGACTAGCGGCACAGATACGCAGTATTTT | CASSASSRTSGTDTQYF
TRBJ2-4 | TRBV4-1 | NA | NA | TGCGCCAGCAGCCAAGATGAGAGGGTAGCCAAAAACATTCAGTACTTC | CASSQDERVAKNIQYF
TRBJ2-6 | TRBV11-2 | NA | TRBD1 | TGTGCCAGCAGCTTAGCCCTACAGGGGCCCGGGGCCAACGTCCTGACTTTC | CASSLALQGPGANVLTF
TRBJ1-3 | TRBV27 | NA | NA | TGTGCCAGCAAATCCTTCTCTGGAAACACCATATATTTT | CASKSFSGNTIYF
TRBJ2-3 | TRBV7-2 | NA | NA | TGTGCCAGCAGCTTGGAGGGGAGGGGGGATACGCAGTATTTT | CASSLEGRGDTQYF
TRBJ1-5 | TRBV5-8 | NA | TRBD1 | TGTGCCAGCAGCACGGGACAGGGGCGTTCGGGGCAGCCCCAGCATTTT | CASSTGQGRSGQPQHF
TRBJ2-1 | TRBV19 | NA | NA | TGTGCCAGTAGTATCCTACGGGAGCAGTTCTTC | CASSILREQFF
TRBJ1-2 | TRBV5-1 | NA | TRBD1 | TGCGCCAGTAAGGGACAGGGGGCCCTTGGCTATGGCTACACCTTC | CASKGQGALGYGYTF
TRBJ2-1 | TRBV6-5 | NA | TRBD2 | TGTGCCAGCAGCCTCGGGACTAGCAGGAATGAGCAGTTCTTC | CASSLGTSRNEQFF
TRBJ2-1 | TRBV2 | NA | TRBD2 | TGTGCCAGCAGCCATATCTGGGCCGGGACTAGCGATGAGCAGTTCTTC | CASSHIWAGTSDEQFF
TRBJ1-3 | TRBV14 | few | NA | TGTGCCAGCAGCCCCGCCGGGAGCGGGGGACACACCATATATTTT | CASSPAGSGGHTIYF
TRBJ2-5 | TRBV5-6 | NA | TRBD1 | TGTGCCAGCAGCTTGGGGGGACAGGGGGCACTCCAAGAGACCCAGTACTTC | CASSLGGQGALQETQYF
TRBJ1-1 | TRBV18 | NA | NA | TGTGCCAGCTCATCCTTTCTGACAGGCCCGAACACTGAAGCTTTCTTT | CASSSFLTGPNTEAFF
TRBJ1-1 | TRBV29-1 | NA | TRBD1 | TGCAGCGTTGAGGGACAGAGTATGAACACTGAAGCTTTCTTT | CSVEGQSMNTEAFF
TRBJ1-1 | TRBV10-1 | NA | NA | TGCGCCAGCAGCCCCTCCCGCTCGGACACTGAAGCTTTCTTT | CASSPSRSDTEAFF
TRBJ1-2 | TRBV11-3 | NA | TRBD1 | TGTGCCAGCAGCTGCAGGACAGGGCTCGATGGCTACACCTTC | CASSCRTGLDGYTF
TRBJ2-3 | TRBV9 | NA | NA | TGTGCCAGCAGCGTAGCTCAGGGGAGCACAGATACGCAGTATTTT | CASSVAQGSTDTQYF
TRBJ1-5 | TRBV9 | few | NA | TGTGCCAGCAGCCCCCGACTGAGCAATCAGCCCCAGCATTTT | CASSPRLSNQPQHF
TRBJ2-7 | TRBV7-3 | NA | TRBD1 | TGTGCCAGCAGCCGGGACAGGAGCTACGAGCAGTACTTC | CASSRDRSYEQYF
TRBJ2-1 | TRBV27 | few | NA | TGTGCCAGCAGTTTCACAGCTATCGAAGAGCAGTTCTTC | CASSFTAIEEQFF
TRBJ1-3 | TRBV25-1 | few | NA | TGTGCCAGCAGTGAGAACAGGGATCGAGACACCATATATTTT | CASSENRDRDTIYF
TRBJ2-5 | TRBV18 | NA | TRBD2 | TGTGCCAGCTCACACGGGAGGGGACTAGCTTTCGGAGAGACCCAGTACTTC | CASSHGRGLAFGETQYF
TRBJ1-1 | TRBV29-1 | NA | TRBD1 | TGCAGCGTTGTAGGGATGGACAGGCGATGGACTGAAGCTTTCTTT | CSVVGMDRRWTEAFF
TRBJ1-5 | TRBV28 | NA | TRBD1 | TGTGCCAGCAGTTCCGGGACAGGTAATCAGCCCCAGCATTTT | CASSSGTGNQPQHF
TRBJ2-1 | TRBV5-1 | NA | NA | TGCGCCACGGGAGTGGGGTCTAATGAGCAGTTCTTC | CATGVGSNEQFF
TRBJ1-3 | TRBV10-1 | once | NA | TGCGCCAGCAGTCCGCGCTCTGGAAACACCATATATTTT | CASSPRSGNTIYF
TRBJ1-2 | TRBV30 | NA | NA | TGTGCCCGCCAGGGTCACTATGGCTACACCTTC | CARQGHYGYTF
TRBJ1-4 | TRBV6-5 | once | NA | TGTGCCAGCAGTTACTCCGGCGGGCCGGGGGAACTGTTTTTT | CASSYSGGPGELFF
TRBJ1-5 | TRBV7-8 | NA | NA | TGTGCCAGCACCCTAAGGGGCAGGGAAGGTCAGCCCCAGCATTTT | CASTLRGREGQPQHF
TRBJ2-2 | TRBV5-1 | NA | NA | TGCGCCAGCAGCTCCGAGGGCGCAGGGAGGAGGGAGCTGTTTTTT | CASSSEGAGRRELFF
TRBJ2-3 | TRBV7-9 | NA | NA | TGTGCCAGCAGCTTAGCCAGCGGGTCCTACCCCGGCCCAGATACGCAGTATTTT | CASSLASGSYPGPDTQYF
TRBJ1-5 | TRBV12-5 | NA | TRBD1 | TGTGCTAGTGGCGGGACAGGGGGTCAGCCCCAGCATTTT | CASGGTGGQPQHF